The present TCR beta chain was sequenced within a study of T-cell reconstitution after alpha-beta-depleted transplantation in children. Study-wide points: Fresh T-cell production supplied most of the T-cell counts and diversity seen one year after transplant. Some patients' high day-60 TCRbeta diversity was traced to surviving recipient T cells and thymic progenitors. Two months or so post-transplant, alpha-beta T cells reportedly derived from several hundred expanded graft clones.

In this sample, this clonotype turned up a few times. Antigen specificity is unknown. The authors prepared the TCRbeta library with unique molecular identifiers. TCRdb re-called the PCR reads with MiXCR, one entry per CDR3 protein. The repertoire consists of about 300,000 distinct CDR3 sequences, with 7.5% to 9% occurring once and the leading ten covering about 9.1%. The V end lost 3 bases, the J end lost 8 bases, and 17 bases lay between the germline ends. This CDR3 has 15 amino acids. Germline loops: CDR1 SGHVS, CDR2 FQNEAQ. The source material was peripheral blood, sampled 360 days after TCRalphabeta/CD19-depleted stem cell transplant. This chain connects TRBV7-8 to TRBJ1-5; D not certain. This sequence originates from a female patient aged 2-15 years who had a stem cell transplant for Fanconi anemia, so the T cells may come from the graft donor. The CDR3 sequence: CASSLGTLLWEPQHF. CDR3 nucleotide sequence: TGTGCCAGCAGCTTGGGAACACTCCTATGGGAGCCCCAGCATTTT.